The T cell receptor beta chain described here comes from a study of T-cell reconstitution after alpha-beta-depleted transplantation in children. Whole-study findings and limits: Surviving thymic progenitors and recipient T cells were the source of high TCRbeta diversity at day 60 in some patients. It was newly produced T cells that mostly accounted for T-cell counts and diversity one year after transplant. By about two months after transplant, alpha-beta T cells reportedly arose from several hundred graft clones that had expanded.

Details on this clonotype: Its antigen remains unidentified.

In germline, CDR1 is SGDLS, CDR2 YYNGEE. With V trimmed by 3 bases and J by 3 bases, 1 base remained unmatched. This CDR3 has 14 amino acids. The TCRbeta library was prepared with unique molecular identifiers. TCRdb recomputed calls from the PCR reads with MiXCR, one row per CDR3 protein. This table holds fewer than 150,000 distinct CDR3 sequences, 8.5% to 10% found once. V usage is TRBV9 and J usage is TRBJ2-1; 9 bases match TRBD2. The receptor was derived from a girl under three years old who had a stem cell transplant for combined immunodeficiency, so the T cells may come from the graft donor. The sequencing used PBMCs, mostly from graft donor cells, collected 180 days after TCRalphabeta/CD19-depleted stem cell transplant. The CDR3 sequence: CASSGSGSYNEQFF. The CDR3 coding sequence is TGTGCCAGCAGCGGTAGCGGGAGCTACAATGAGCAGTTCTTC.